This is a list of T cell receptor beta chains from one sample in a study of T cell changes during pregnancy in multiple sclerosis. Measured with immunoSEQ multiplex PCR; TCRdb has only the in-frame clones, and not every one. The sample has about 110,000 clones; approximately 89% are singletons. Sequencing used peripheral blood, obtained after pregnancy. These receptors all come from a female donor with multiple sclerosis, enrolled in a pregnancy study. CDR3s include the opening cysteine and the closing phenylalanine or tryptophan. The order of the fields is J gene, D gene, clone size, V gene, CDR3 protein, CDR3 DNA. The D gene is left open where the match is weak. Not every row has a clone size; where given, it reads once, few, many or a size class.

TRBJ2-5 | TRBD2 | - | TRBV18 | CASSPSGGAGETQYF | TGTGCCAGCTCCCCTAGCGGGGGGGCCGGTGAGACCCAGTACTTC
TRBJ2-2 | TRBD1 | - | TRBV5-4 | CASRSDREAGELFF | TGTGCCAGCAGATCGGACAGGGAAGCCGGGGAGCTGTTTTTT
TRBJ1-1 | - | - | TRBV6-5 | CASSYGGGTEAFF | TGTGCCAGCAGTTATGGGGGAGGCACTGAAGCTTTCTTT
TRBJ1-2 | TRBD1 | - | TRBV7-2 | CASSLEDRGYGYTF | TGTGCCAGCAGCTTAGAAGACAGGGGGTATGGCTACACCTTC
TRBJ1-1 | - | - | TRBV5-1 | CASSVGQSMNTEAFF | TGCGCCAGCAGCGTCGGACAGTCAATGAACACTGAAGCTTTCTTT
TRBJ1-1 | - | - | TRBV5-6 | CASSSTETLNTEAFF | TGTGCCAGCAGCTCGACAGAGACCCTGAACACTGAAGCTTTCTTT
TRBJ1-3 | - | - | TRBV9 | CASSRKQGLTGNTIYF | TGTGCCAGCAGCAGAAAGCAGGGACTTACTGGAAACACCATATATTTT
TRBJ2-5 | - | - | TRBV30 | CAWSALATKGFQYF | TGTGCCTGGAGCGCTCTGGCGACAAAGGGGTTCCAGTACTTC
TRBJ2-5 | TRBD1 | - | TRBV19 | CASRQGDLWETQYF | TGTGCCAGTCGACAGGGGGACCTGTGGGAGACCCAGTACTTC
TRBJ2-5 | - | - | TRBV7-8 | CASSFRDKEETQYF | TGTGCCAGCAGCTTCCGTGACAAGGAAGAGACCCAGTACTTC
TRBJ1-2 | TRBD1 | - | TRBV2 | CASTLGQAYGYTF | TGTGCCAGCACTTTGGGACAGGCCTATGGCTACACCTTC
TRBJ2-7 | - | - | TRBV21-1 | CASSKGTSGGYSSYEQYF | TGTGCCAGCAGCAAAGGGACTAGCGGGGGTTATAGCTCCTACGAGCAGTACTTC
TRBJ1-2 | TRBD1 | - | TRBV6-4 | CASSRDRGPYGYTF | TGTGCCAGCAGTCGGGACAGGGGGCCGTATGGCTACACCTTC
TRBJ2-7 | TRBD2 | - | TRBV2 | CASRTSGGSYEQYF | TGTGCCAGCAGGACTAGCGGGGGTTCCTACGAGCAGTACTTC
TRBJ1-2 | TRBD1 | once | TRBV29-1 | CSVAVDRENYGYTF | TGCAGCGTTGCCGTCGACAGGGAGAACTATGGCTACACCTTC
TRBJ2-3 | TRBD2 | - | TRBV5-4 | CASSFMGRGASTDTQYF | TGTGCCAGCAGCTTTATGGGGCGGGGGGCCAGCACAGATACGCAGTATTTT
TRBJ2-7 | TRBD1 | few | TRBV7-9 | CASSSSQGVTYEQYF | TGTGCCAGCAGCTCCTCCCAGGGGGTGACCTACGAGCAGTACTTC
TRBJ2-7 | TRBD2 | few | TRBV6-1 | CASTRTSGNYEQYF | TGTGCCAGCACTCGGACTAGCGGGAACTACGAGCAGTACTTC
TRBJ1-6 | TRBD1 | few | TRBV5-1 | CASSLTGGFSPLHF | TGCGCCAGCAGCCTGACAGGGGGCTTCTCACCCCTCCACTTT
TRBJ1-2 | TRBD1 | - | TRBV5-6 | CASSFETGNGYTF | TGTGCCAGCAGCTTCGAGACAGGGAATGGCTACACCTTC
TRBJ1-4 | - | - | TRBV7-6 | CASSLSSGYEKLFF | TGTGCCAGCAGCTTGTCCAGCGGTTATGAAAAACTGTTTTTT
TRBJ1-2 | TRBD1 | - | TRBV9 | CASSAGGSYYGYTF | TGTGCCAGCAGCGCAGGGGGTTCCTACTATGGCTACACCTTC
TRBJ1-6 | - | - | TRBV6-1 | CASGAGGSYNSPLHF | TGTGCCAGCGGGGCGGGGGGCTCCTATAATTCACCCCTCCACTTT
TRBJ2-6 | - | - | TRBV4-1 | CASTQAPGVSSGANVLTF | TGCGCCAGCACTCAAGCCCCAGGGGTCAGCTCTGGGGCCAACGTCCTGACTTTC
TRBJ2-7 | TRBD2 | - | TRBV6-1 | CASKAGLPYEQYF | TGTGCCAGCAAAGCGGGATTACCCTACGAGCAGTACTTC
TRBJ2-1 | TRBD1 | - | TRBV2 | CASTSGTGEEQFF | TGTGCCAGCACATCGGGGACAGGGGAAGAGCAGTTCTTC
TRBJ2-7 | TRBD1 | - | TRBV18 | CASSPTGGINEQYF | TGTGCCAGCTCACCGACAGGGGGCATTAACGAGCAGTACTTC
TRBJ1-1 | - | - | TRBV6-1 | CASSEALLAFF | TGTGCCAGCAGTGAAGCCCTTCTGGCTTTCTTT
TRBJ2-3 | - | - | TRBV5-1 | CASSLYPGGTDTQYF | TGCGCCAGCAGCCTCTATCCGGGGGGCACAGATACGCAGTATTTT
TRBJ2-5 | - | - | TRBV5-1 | CASSSGQIKETQYF | TGCGCCAGCAGCTCGGGACAAATCAAAGAGACCCAGTACTTC
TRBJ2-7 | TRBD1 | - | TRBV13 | CASSGGQGSYEQYF | TGTGCCAGCAGCGGGGGACAGGGCTCCTACGAGCAGTACTTC
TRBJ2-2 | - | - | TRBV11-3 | CASSSSTGELFF | TGTGCCAGCAGCTCGAGTACCGGGGAGCTGTTTTTT
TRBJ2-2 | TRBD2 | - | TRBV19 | CASAGASGGAGELFF | TGTGCCAGTGCTGGGGCTAGCGGGGGGGCCGGGGAGCTGTTTTTT
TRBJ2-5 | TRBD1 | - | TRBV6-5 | CASSLQGRPQETQYF | TGTGCCAGCAGTCTACAGGGGCGACCTCAAGAGACCCAGTACTTC
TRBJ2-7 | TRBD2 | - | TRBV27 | CASSLTGGIRYEQYF | TGTGCCAGCAGTTTAACGGGGGGGATACGGTACGAGCAGTACTTC
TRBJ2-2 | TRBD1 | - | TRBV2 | CASSWDRYTGELFF | TGTGCCAGCAGTTGGGACAGGTACACCGGGGAGCTGTTTTTT
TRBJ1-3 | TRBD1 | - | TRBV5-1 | CASSLTGQGASGNTIYF | TGCGCCAGCAGCTTGACGGGACAGGGGGCAAGTGGAAACACCATATATTTT
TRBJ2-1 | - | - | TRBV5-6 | CASSPDRDSYNEQFF | TGTGCCAGCAGCCCCGACCGGGACTCCTACAATGAGCAGTTCTTC
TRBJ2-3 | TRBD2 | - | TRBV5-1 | CASSLDGGGGTDTQYF | TGCGCCAGCAGCTTGGACGGCGGGGGAGGCACAGATACGCAGTATTTT
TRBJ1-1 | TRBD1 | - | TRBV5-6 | CASSPGQGITEAFF | TGTGCCAGCAGCCCCGGACAGGGAATTACTGAAGCTTTCTTT
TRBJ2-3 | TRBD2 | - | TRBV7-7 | CASSRTLAGGRDTQYF | TGTGCTAGCAGCCGGACACTAGCGGGGGGTAGAGATACGCAGTATTTT
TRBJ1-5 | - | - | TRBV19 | CASNPFGAGVNQPQHF | TGTGCCAGTAACCCGTTCGGGGCAGGGGTTAATCAGCCCCAGCATTTT
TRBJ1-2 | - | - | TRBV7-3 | CASSPRGGDGYTF | TGTGCCAGCAGCCCAAGGGGGGGGGATGGCTACACCTTC
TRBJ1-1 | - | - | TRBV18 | CASSSDRDTEAFF | TGTGCCAGCTCCTCGGACAGAGACACTGAAGCTTTCTTT
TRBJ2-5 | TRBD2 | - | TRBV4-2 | CASSQGTSGEQETQYF | TGTGCCAGCAGCCAAGGGACTAGCGGGGAGCAAGAGACCCAGTACTTC
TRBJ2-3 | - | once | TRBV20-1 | CSARLIDTQYF | TGCAGTGCCAGACTTATTGATACGCAGTATTTT
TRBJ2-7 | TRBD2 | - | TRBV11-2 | CASSLSGREEQYF | TGTGCCAGCAGCTTAAGCGGGAGAGAGGAGCAGTACTTC
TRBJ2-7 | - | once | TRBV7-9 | CASSFGQTPNEQYF | TGTGCCAGCAGCTTCGGACAGACTCCTAACGAGCAGTACTTC
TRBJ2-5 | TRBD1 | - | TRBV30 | CAWRHGTGGYQETQYF | TGTGCCTGGAGACACGGGACAGGGGGGTACCAAGAGACCCAGTACTTC
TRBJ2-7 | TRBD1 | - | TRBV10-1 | CASSEDGQGASYEQYF | TGCGCCAGCAGTGAGGACGGACAGGGAGCATCGTACGAGCAGTACTTC
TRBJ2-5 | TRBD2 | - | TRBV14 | CASSQETSGGIGETQYF | TGTGCCAGCAGCCAAGAGACTAGCGGGGGTATTGGGGAGACCCAGTACTTC
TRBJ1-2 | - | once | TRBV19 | CASTTSGGGGYTF | TGTGCCAGTACCACATCGGGGGGTGGAGGCTACACCTTC
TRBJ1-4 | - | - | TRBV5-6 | CASSLPASEKLFF | TGTGCCAGCAGCTTGCCTGCCAGTGAAAAACTGTTTTTT
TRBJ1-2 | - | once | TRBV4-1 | CASSRLLTTYGYTF | TGCGCCAGCAGCCGACTACTTACGACTTATGGCTACACCTTC